The 6 T cell receptor beta chains in this list originate from one sample, sequenced in a study of T-cell memory formation after mild COVID-19. Each CDR3 protein is one row after TCRdb ran MiXCR on the 5' RACE reads. Of approximately 110,000 distinct CDR3 sequences in the sample, about 20% were seen once. Material: PBMCs or a T cell subset sorted from them (not recorded which). The receptors were gathered from a man aged 18 to 30 who had mild COVID-19 (a few samples of this study predate the infection). Cell type and time point are not known.

The CDR3 region has the DNA TGTGCCAGCAGCTCGCCGGACAGGGGGCCGGAGACCCAGTACTTC. Translating it yields CASSSPDRGPETQYF. The chain combines TRBV7-2 with TRBJ2-5; TRBD1 matches at 11 bases. The CDR3 covers 15 residues. Losses at the gene ends were 4 bases for V and 5 bases for J; bases not matched to a gene: 6. Germline CDR1 SGHTA, CDR2 FQGNSA.

This sequence joins TRBV20-1 and TRBJ2-1, with 9 nucleotides matching TRBD2. Germline CDR1 DFQATT, CDR2 SNEGSKA (reference sequence). V lost 3 bases, J lost 9 bases, and 9 bases stayed unmatched. There are 14 residues in the CDR3. CDR3 DNA: TGCAGTGCTAGCGGGGCGGGGGGGCCCGGTGAGCAGTTCTTC. Its translation: CSASGAGGPGEQFF.

The chain joins TRBV7-9 to TRBJ1-1; 11 bases fit TRBD1. The V gene's germline CDR1 is SEHNR and CDR2 FQNEAQ (reference sequence). This CDR3 is built from 12 residues. V lost 10 bases, J lost 5 bases, and 3 bases stayed unmatched. The CDR3 region has the DNA TGTGCCATCGGACAGGGGGCGACTGAAGCTTTCTTT. This sequence encodes CAIGQGATEAFF.

There are a few counts of this clonotype. The chain recombines TRBV4-2 with TRBJ2-7; the D gene is possibly TRBD2 (5 bases). Germline lookup yields CDR1 LGHNA and CDR2 YNFKEQ. CDR3 size: 13 residues. V was pared by 0 bases and J by 3 bases, with 6 bases between. The CDR3 nucleotides are TGTGCCAGCAGCCAAGAGGCGGGCTACGAGCAGTACTTC. This sequence encodes CASSQEAGYEQYF.

The gene calls are TRBV7-8 and TRBJ2-5; D unresolved. Germline V gene lookup returns CDR1 SGHVS and CDR2 FQNEAQ. This CDR3 is 14 amino acids long. Trimming left V 2 bases short and J 2 bases short, with 9 bases between. DNA of the CDR3: TGTGCCAGCAGCTTAAGGTCCTCACAAGAGACCCAGTACTTC. This sequence encodes CASSLRSSQETQYF.

In its sample, this clonotype was seen a few times. The gene calls are TRBV5-1 and TRBJ2-3; possible D gene TRBD2, 5 bases. Trimming pared 1 base from V and 2 bases from J, leaving 11 bases between. Germline CDR1 and CDR2: SGHRS and YFSETQ. CDR3 length: 15 residues. CDR3 in amino acids: CASSLRGSHTDTQYF. The CDR3, as DNA: TGCGCCAGCAGCTTGCGAGGGAGTCACACAGATACGCAGTATTTT.